The text below deals with one T cell receptor (beta chain). V lost 2 bases and J 5 bases, leaving 18 bases between the germline ends. Germline V gene sequence: CDR1 GTSNPN, CDR2 SVGIG (reference sequence). CDR3 length equals 15 residues. This record belongs to a study of cytomegalovirus exposure and HLA in healthy donors. Researchers ran the PCR with 60 Vbeta and 13 Jbeta primers. The protocol was immunoSEQ multiplex PCR, while the TCRdb copy is restricted to in-frame clones and leaves out a portion. The table lists some 150,000 clones, around 88% of them singletons, with 0.7% to 1% in the top ten. Sequenced: PBMCs. The sequence was collected from a woman in her twenties or thirties in good health and CMV-seronegative. This chain links TRBV30 with TRBJ2-5; tentative D call: TRBD2 (5 bases). CDR3 coding DNA: TGTGCCTGGAGTAAAAGCCTAGCCTTAGGGGAGACCCAGTACTTC. This gives the protein CAWSKSLALGETQYF.